Shown below are 4 T cell receptor beta chains from a single sample sequenced in a study of blood T cell repertoires in COVID-19. Assay: immunoSEQ multiplex PCR; the TCRdb copy retains only in-frame clones and omits some. The data hold under 200,000 clones, with under 90% observed a single time. Sample: PBMCs or T cells enriched from blood (not recorded which). The receptors were gathered from a woman in her sixties or seventies who had recovered from COVID-19.

This chain connects TRBV4-2 to TRBJ1-6; possibly TRBD1 for D (6 bases). There are 14 residues in the CDR3. Germline V lookup: CDR1 LGHNA, CDR2 YNFKEQ. V was shortened by 2 bases and J by 7 bases, with 9 bases between the two germline ends. The CDR3 nucleotides read TGTGCCAGCAGCCAACCTACAGGGAATTCACCCCTCCACTTT. Translated, it gives CASSQPTGNSPLHF.

This chain uses TRBV5-1 with TRBJ2-2; 11 bases agree with TRBD2. This CDR3 is 20 amino acids long. Germline CDR1 is SGHRS and CDR2 is YFSETQ. V was pared by 4 bases and J by 3 bases, with 17 bases of the junction left unmatched. Written as DNA, the CDR3 is TGCGCCAGCAGCCGTACCGCCAAAAATCTAGCGGGGGGCCACACCGGGGAGCTGTTTTTT. Protein: CASSRTAKNLAGGHTGELFF.

V gene TRBV7-2 combines with J gene TRBJ1-3; D may be TRBD1 (6 bases). The germline V and J ends were trimmed by 1 base and 4 bases, with 11 bases remaining between them. Germline V CDR1 and CDR2: SGHTA, FQGNSA. CDR3 size: 15 residues. The CDR3 protein is CASSLGQVSGNTIYF. The CDR3 DNA reads as TGTGCCAGCAGCTTAGGACAGGTATCGGGAAACACCATATATTTT.

CDR3 coding DNA: TGTGCCAGCAGCCTATGGGACAGGGGGGGGCCTGAAGCTTTCTTT. Translating it yields CASSLWDRGGPEAFF. This chain links TRBV3-1 (or the pseudogene TRBV3-2) with TRBJ1-1; TRBD1 matches 11 bases. The CDR3 totals 15 residues. The germline CDR1 and CDR2 sequences are LGHDT and YNNKEL (reference sequence). V lost 4 bases to trimming and J lost 6 bases; unmatched junction nucleotides: 7.